This T cell receptor (beta chain) stems from a study of CD8 T cells in Susac syndrome. With random hexamers, 0.5 to 1 ug RNA was reverse transcribed. TCRdb reanalysed the immunoSEQ multiplex PCR reads using MiXCR and keeps one entry per CDR3 protein. The sample has over 100,000 distinct CDR3 sequences, about 95% seen once. Germline values: CDR1 MNHEY, CDR2 SVGEGT. The CDR3 loop spans 17 amino acids. Between the trimmed V and J ends, which lost 0 bases and 5 bases, there was a span of 17 bases. The TCR sequence derives from a human donor in good health. Sequences were obtained from CD4+ T cells from PBMCs. This rearrangement joins TRBV6-2 or TRBV6-3 to TRBJ1-5; D ambiguous. CDR3 sequence: CASSYSTRSKDDQPQHF. CDR3 coding DNA: TGTGCCAGCAGTTACTCGACTCGGTCTAAGGATGATCAGCCCCAGCATTTT.